A single sample is the source of the 4 T cell receptor beta chains below, sequenced in a study of shared T cell receptors in the human thymus. TCRdb's copy holds only in-frame clones and misses some; the assay was immunoSEQ multiplex PCR. The table shows 540,000 or so clones, with approximately 80% occurring only once. Another study also made use of these data, one on human thymus T cells.

Material: thymocytes. All receptors come from a boy under two years old with a congenital heart defect.

The V call is TRBV4-2, the J call TRBJ2-2, with TRBD2 matching over 13 bases. V gave up 4 bases and J gave up 0 bases; unmatched junction bases: 5. The germline CDR1 and CDR2 sequences are LGHNA and YNFKEQ. The CDR3 is 18 amino acids. The CDR3 is CASSPTTSGRSNTGELFF. The CDR3 DNA follows: TGTGCCAGCAGCCCCACGACTAGCGGGAGGTCGAACACCGGGGAGCTGTTTTTT.

The gene calls are TRBV2 and TRBJ2-7, with 8 bases aligning to TRBD2. There are 15 residues in the CDR3. The V and J ends lost 3 bases and 7 bases, in that order; junction bases with no gene match: 11. CDR1 is SNHLY and CDR2 is FYNNEI in the germline V gene. This chain's CDR3 is CASSDAGGLDWEQYF. CDR3 in DNA: TGTGCCAGCAGTGATGCGGGAGGCCTGGATTGGGAGCAGTACTTC.

The chain carries TRBV6-4 and TRBJ2-7, with D tentatively TRBD2 (6 bases). Germline V lookup: CDR1 MRHNA, CDR2 SNTAGT. Trimming took off 4 bases at V and 3 bases at J, with 16 bases between the two ends. CDR3 length equals 15 residues. The CDR3 bases are TGTGCCAGCAGTGTCGAGGCCCGCGGGGACTACGAGCAGTACTTC. As protein: CASSVEARGDYEQYF.

V is TRBV28 and J is TRBJ2-2; 7 bases agree with TRBD2. The CDR3 spans 17 residues. After removal of 4 bases from V and 5 bases from J, the junction contained 13 bases not matched to a gene. Germline V lookup: CDR1 MDHEN, CDR2 SYDVKM. Written as DNA, the CDR3 is TGTGCCAGCAGTTCCCCGACTAGCAAGAATAGGACCGGGGAGCTGTTTTTT. Its protein is CASSSPTSKNRTGELFF.